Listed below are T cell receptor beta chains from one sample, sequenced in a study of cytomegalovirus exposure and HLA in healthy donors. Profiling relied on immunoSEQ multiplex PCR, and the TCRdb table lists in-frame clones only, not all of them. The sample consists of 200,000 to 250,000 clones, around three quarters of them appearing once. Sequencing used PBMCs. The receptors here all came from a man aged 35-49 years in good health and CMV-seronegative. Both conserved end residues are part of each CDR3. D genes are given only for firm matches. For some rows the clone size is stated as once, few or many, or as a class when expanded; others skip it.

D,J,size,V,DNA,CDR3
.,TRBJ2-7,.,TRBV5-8,TGTGCCAGCAGCCCGGAGGACGGACCTATCTACGAGCAGTACTTC,CASSPEDGPIYEQYF
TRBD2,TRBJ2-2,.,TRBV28,TGTGCCAGCAGTTTACTAGCGGGAGGGCTATACGGAAACACCGGGGAGCTGTTTTTT,CASSLLAGGLYGNTGELFF
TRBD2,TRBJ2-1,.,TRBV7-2,TGTGCCAGCAGCTTAGCCAGCGGGGGCTCCTACAATGAGCAGTTCTTC,CASSLASGGSYNEQFF
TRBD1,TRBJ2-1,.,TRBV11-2,TGTGCCAGCAGCTTGCACAGGGGGCGTGAGCAGTTCTTC,CASSLHRGREQFF
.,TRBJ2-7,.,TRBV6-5,TGTGCCAGCAGTCAGGGACACTACGAGCAGTACTTC,CASSQGHYEQYF
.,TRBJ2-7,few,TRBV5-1,TGCGCCAGCAGCTCAACAGGGGGGGGCAGGTACGAGCAGTACTTC,CASSSTGGGRYEQYF
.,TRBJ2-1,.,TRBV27,TGTGCCAGCAGATCGGGAGCGGACAATGAGCAGTTCTTC,CASRSGADNEQFF
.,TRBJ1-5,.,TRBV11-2,TGTGCCAGCAGCCCAACAAACAGCTACAATCAGCCCCAGCATTTT,CASSPTNSYNQPQHF
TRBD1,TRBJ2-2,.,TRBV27,TGTGCCAGCAGTGCCCGACAGGGACCCGGGGAGCTGTTTTTT,CASSARQGPGELFF
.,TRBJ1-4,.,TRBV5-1,TGCGCCAGCAGCCCTCTAGGACAAAGGGAAAAACTGTTTTTT,CASSPLGQREKLFF
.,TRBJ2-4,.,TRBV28,TGTGCCAGCAGTGTCGTCAAAAACATTCAGTACTTC,CASSVVKNIQYF
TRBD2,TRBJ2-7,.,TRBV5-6,TGTGCCAGCAGCTTCTTACAATCCGGGACTAGCCGTTTCCAGCAGTACTTC,CASSFLQSGTSRFQQYF
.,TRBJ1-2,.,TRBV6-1,TGTGCCAGTTCACGGGGGGCAGTAGTTGGCTACACCTTC,CASSRGAVVGYTF
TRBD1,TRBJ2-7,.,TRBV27,TGTGCCAGCAGTTTAGGGACAGTCGGATACGAGCAGTACTTC,CASSLGTVGYEQYF
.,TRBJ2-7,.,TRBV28,TGTGCCAGCACTGGACAGTCCTACGAGCAGTACTTC,CASTGQSYEQYF
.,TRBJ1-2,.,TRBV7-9,TGTGCCAGCAGTCATCCGGGGGTAAACTATGGCTACACCTTC,CASSHPGVNYGYTF
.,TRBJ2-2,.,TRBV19,TGTGCCAGTAGTCTAGAGACTAACTCCGAGCGGATGTTTTTT,CASSLETNSERMFF
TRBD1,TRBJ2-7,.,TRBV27,TGTGCCAGCAGTGACCGAGCGGGACAGGGGGTCTACGAGCAGTACTTC,CASSDRAGQGVYEQYF
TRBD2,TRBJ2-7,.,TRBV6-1,TGTGCCAGCTCTTATGAGCGGGAGGGCCCCTACGAGCAGTACTTC,CASSYEREGPYEQYF
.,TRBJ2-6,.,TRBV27,TGTGCCTCCAGGGGGGCCGACCGTGGGGCCAACGTCCTGACTTTC,CASRGADRGANVLTF
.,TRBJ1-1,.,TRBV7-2,TGTGCCAGCAGTTCAGGGGCAGGGGAAGCTTTCTTT,CASSSGAGEAFF
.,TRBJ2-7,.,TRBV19,TGTGCCAGTAGTATATATCCAGAACAGTCCTACGAGCAGTACTTC,CASSIYPEQSYEQYF
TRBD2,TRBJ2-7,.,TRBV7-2,TGTGCCAGCAGCCCCTCCGGACTAGCGGGAGAAGACGAGCAGTACTTC,CASSPSGLAGEDEQYF
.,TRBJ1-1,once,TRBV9,TGTGCCAGCAGCGTAGGTCGGGGGTCTGAAGCTTTCTTT,CASSVGRGSEAFF
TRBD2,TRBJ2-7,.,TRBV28,TGTGCCAGCAGTTTGTTCGGGAGGGCTGGCTACGAGCAGTACTTC,CASSLFGRAGYEQYF
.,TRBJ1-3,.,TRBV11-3,TGTGCCAGCAGCTTAGGCGGGGTGGTTCTAACTGGAAACACCATATATTTT,CASSLGGVVLTGNTIYF